The T cell receptor beta chain under discussion was sequenced for a study of blood T cell repertoires in COVID-19. The overall study: Sites in the United States, Italy and Spain provided acute and convalescent COVID-19 samples. T cells, B-cell-depleted T cells, or PBMCs provided the cDNA or gDNA that served as material.

V dropped 7 bases and J dropped 3 bases, with 13 bases sitting between them. Germline CDR1 and CDR2: MNHEY and SMNVEV (reference sequence). The CDR3 runs to 14 residues. This clone was counted only a few times. Generated by immunoSEQ multiplex PCR, the TCRdb table keeps only in-frame clones and is missing some. The table lists 200,000 or so clones, roughly 82% of them singletons. Sequenced: peripheral blood. The V call is TRBV27, the J call TRBJ1-5, with a weak D call TRBD1 (6 bases). The sequence derives from a woman aged 25 to 39 with acute or convalescent COVID-19. CDR3 loop: CASTGGGVNQPQHF. CDR3 in DNA: TGTGCCAGCACCGGAGGGGGGGTCAATCAGCCCCAGCATTTT.